The clone carrying this TCR beta chain was detected only once. The data stem from a study of blood T cell repertoires in COVID-19. Study summary: Acute and convalescent COVID-19 samples came from the United States, Italy and Spain. Sample material is recorded as cDNA or gDNA derived from T cells, B-cell-depleted T cells, or PBMCs.

Authors' data handling: For nucleated cells, counts were estimated from reference gene primer amplification. The table came from immunoSEQ multiplex PCR; TCRdb's copy has only in-frame clones and leaves some out. V and J calls and clone size are as listed in that table; D and trimming were resolved from the DNA. The repertoire consists of over 250,000 clones, with roughly 85% occurring once and the leading ten covering 5% to 6.5%. The germline CDR1 and CDR2 sequences are SNHLY and FYNNEI. CDR3 size: 15 residues. The junction had 1 base not matched to a gene; V was cut back by 4 bases and J by 4 bases.

Sample: peripheral blood. The chain recombines TRBV2 with TRBJ2-1, with 13 bases aligning to TRBD2. This sequence originates from a man aged 50-60 years with active or convalescent COVID-19. Written as DNA, the CDR3 is TGTGCCAGCAGTGCGACTAGCGGGGGGTACAATGAGCAGTTCTTC. As protein: CASSATSGGYNEQFF.